The 8 T cell receptor beta chains presented below share a single source sample, sequenced in a study of shared clonotypes between healthy human individuals (dated by TCRdb to the early 2020s). The library was obtained by the immunoSEQ multiplex PCR assay. TCRdb stores this immuneACCESS table with in-frame sequences only. Part of the clones is absent; in the studies checked, under half of the shortfall reflects unresolved V genes, and no reason is known for the rest. The sample profile shows roughly 2.4 million clones; 95% of them were found once. In total, the top ten clones hold roughly 0.13% of the sample. The sequencing input was naive CD4+ T cells sorted from blood. The cell subset or site label on this specimen signifies: CD45RA+ positively selected. These receptors all stem from a man aged 18 to 35 in good health.

In this sample, this clone turned up once. The CDR3 loop reads CASSSLGDTQYF. In DNA, the CDR3 is TGTGCCAGCAGCTCCCTAGGCGATACGCAGTATTTT. The chain recombines TRBV11-2 with TRBJ2-3; D remains ambiguous. Germline lookup yields CDR1 SGHAT and CDR2 FQNNGV. The CDR3 covers 12 residues. V was cut by 4 bases and J by 6 bases, with 8 bases left in between.

The rearrangement links TRBV30 to TRBJ1-4; TRBD1 agrees at 8 bases. V was pared by 2 bases and J by 8 bases, with 4 bases of the junction left unmatched. The CDR3 runs 13 residues. Germline CDR1 and CDR2: GTSNPN and SVGIG (reference sequence). The CDR3 region is CAWSLTGAEKLFF. The CDR3 DNA reads as TGTGCCTGGAGTTTGACAGGGGCCGAAAAACTGTTTTTT.

V gene TRBV13 combines with J gene TRBJ2-1, with 7 bases fitting TRBD2. V lost 4 bases, J lost 10 bases, and 13 bases stayed unmatched. CDR1 and CDR2 (germline): PRHDT, FYEKMQ (reference sequence). The CDR3 is 15 amino acids. In DNA, the CDR3 is TGTGCCAGCAGCTCCCCCGGGACTACCCCCGGGGAGCAGTTCTTC. Translated: CASSSPGTTPGEQFF.

The V and J genes are TRBV14 and TRBJ2-7; the D is unclear. In germline, CDR1 is SGHDN, CDR2 FVKESK. V gave up 0 bases and J gave up 2 bases, with 11 bases separating them. The CDR3 covers 15 residues. Here the CDR3 DNA reads TGTGCCAGCAGCCAAGATAGGCATGCCACCTACGAGCAGTACTTC. This sequence encodes CASSQDRHATYEQYF. Filled out from reference TRBV14 and TRBJ2-7, the complete variable domain reads EAGVTQFPSHSVIEKGQTVTLRCDPISGHDNLYWYRRVMGKEIKFLLHFVKESKQDESGMPNNRFLAERTGGTYSTLKVQPAELEDSGVYFCASSQDRHATYEQYFGPGTRLTVT.

The V and J genes are TRBV11-1 and TRBJ1-1, with TRBD1 identical over 7 bases. Germline V gene lookup returns CDR1 SGHAT and CDR2 FQDESV (reference sequence). V dropped 6 bases and J dropped 1; count of bases not matched to a gene: 8. The CDR3 extends over 15 amino acids. The CDR3 nucleotides are TGTGCCAGCAGTCCCGGGACAGTTACGAACACTGAAGCTTTCTTT. Protein product: CASSPGTVTNTEAFF.

This clone has just one count. Other DNA sequences from this sample encode an identical CDR3 as well. CDR3 in amino acids: CASSPQGANTGELFF. The CDR3 DNA reads as TGTGCCAGCAGCCCACAGGGGGCTAACACCGGGGAGCTGTTTTTT. The genes are TRBV5-4 and TRBJ2-2, with 9 bases matching TRBD1. CDR1 SGHNT and CDR2 YYREEE come from the germline V gene (reference sequence). Trimming at V came to 4 bases and at J to 2 bases, leaving 3 bases not matched to a gene. The length of the CDR3 is 15 residues. The entire variable domain, with the rest obtained from reference TRBV5-4 and TRBJ2-2, is as follows: ETGVTQSPTHLIKTRGQQVTLRCSSQSGHNTVSWYQQALGQGPQFIFQYYREEENGRGNFPPRFSGLQFPNYSSELNVNALELDDSALYLCASSPQGANTGELFFGEGSRLTVL.

This chain connects TRBV29-1 to TRBJ2-1, with TRBD2 matching over 7 bases. J gave up 4 bases and V 4 bases, and 7 bases lay outside the gene matches. The length of the CDR3 is 14 residues. Germline CDR1 is SQVTM and CDR2 is ANQGSEA. CDR3: CSVAGGRVYNEQFF. CDR3 bases: TGCAGCGTTGCTGGCGGGAGAGTTTACAATGAGCAGTTCTTC.

The chain links TRBV2 to TRBJ1-5; D gene uncertain. The CDR3 extends over 15 amino acids. Trimming removed 1 base at V and 0 bases at J, with 7 bases between. Germline V gives CDR1 SNHLY, CDR2 FYNNEI. CDR3: CASSEGTSSNQPQHF. The CDR3, as DNA: TGTGCCAGCAGTGAAGGGACGAGTAGCAATCAGCCCCAGCATTTT.